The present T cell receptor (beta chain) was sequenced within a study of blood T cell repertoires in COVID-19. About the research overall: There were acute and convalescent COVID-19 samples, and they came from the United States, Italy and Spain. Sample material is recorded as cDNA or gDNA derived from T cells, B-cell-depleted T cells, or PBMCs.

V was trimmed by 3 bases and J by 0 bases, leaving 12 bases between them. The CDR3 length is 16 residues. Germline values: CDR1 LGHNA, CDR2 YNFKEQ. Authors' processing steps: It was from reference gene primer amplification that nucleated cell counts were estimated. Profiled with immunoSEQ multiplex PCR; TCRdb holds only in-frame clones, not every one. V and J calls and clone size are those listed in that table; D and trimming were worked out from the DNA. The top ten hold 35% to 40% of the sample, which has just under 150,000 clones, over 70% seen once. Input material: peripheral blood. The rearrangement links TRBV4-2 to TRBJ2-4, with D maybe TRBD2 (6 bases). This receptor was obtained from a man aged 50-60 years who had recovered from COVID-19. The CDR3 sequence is CASSQGLLLAKNIQYF. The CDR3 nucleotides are TGTGCCAGCAGCCAGGGACTCCTTCTAGCCAAAAACATTCAGTACTTC.